This passage covers 26 T cell receptor beta chains from one sample sequenced in a study of blood T cell repertoires in COVID-19. Produced via immunoSEQ multiplex PCR; TCRdb's table is partial and in-frame only. The sample shows some 200,000 clones, 84% of them seen only once. The sequenced sample consisted of peripheral blood. The receptor set was obtained from a man aged 45-65 years with active or convalescent COVID-19.

DNA of the CDR3: TGCGCCAGCAGCCAGGGGGCGGGGAACACTGAAGCTTTCTTT. Translation: CASSQGAGNTEAFF. The rearrangement joins TRBV5-1 to TRBJ1-1; 8 bases match TRBD1. This CDR3 contains 14 residues. The trim removed 4 bases at V and 1 base at J, leaving 3 bases unmatched. Germline CDR1 reads SGHRS; CDR2 reads YFSETQ.

CDR3 sequence: CASSQGGLGTDTQYF. In DNA form, the CDR3 reads TGTGCCAGCAGCCAGGGTGGGCTGGGCACAGATACGCAGTATTTT. This sequence joins TRBV14 and TRBJ2-3; D gene unclear. CDR3 size: 15 residues. Per germline, CDR1 SGHDN and CDR2 FVKESK. V shed 3 bases and J shed 1 base, with 11 bases lying between them.

In its sample, this clone was seen once. The chain recombines TRBV19 with TRBJ2-1; 8 bases agree with TRBD2. Germline trimming cut 6 bases from V and 0 bases from J; bases unmatched to any gene: 4. Germline lookup yields CDR1 LNHDA and CDR2 SQIVND (reference sequence). The CDR3 consists of 15 residues. Here the CDR3 DNA reads TGTGCCAGTAGCCGGGGGGGCAGCTCCTACAATGAGCAGTTCTTC. Translated, it gives CASSRGGSSYNEQFF.

The chain combines TRBV12-1 with TRBJ2-2; the table names TRBD2, a call not compared with the DNA. TRBV12-1 is tagged as a pseudogene. This CDR3 contains 17 residues. The CDR3: CASSFVGSSGGGGELFF. CDR3 nucleotides: TGTGCCAGCAGCTTTGTAGGCTCTAGCGGGGGTGGCGGGGAGCTGTTTTTT.

The chain carries TRBV11-2 and TRBJ1-1; D unclear. Germline loops: CDR1 SGHAT, CDR2 FQNNGV. This CDR3 has 17 residues. The germline V and J ends were trimmed by 1 base and 10 bases, with 25 bases remaining between them. The CDR3 loop reads CASSLGPRGLLREGAFF. CDR3 DNA sequence: TGTGCCAGCAGCTTAGGCCCGCGCGGCCTTCTGCGGGAAGGAGCTTTCTTT.

DNA of the CDR3: TGTGCCAGCAGCACACAGGGAATCAACCAGCCCCAGCATTTT. Protein: CASSTQGINQPQHF. The V gene is TRBV21-1, the J gene TRBJ1-5; the D segment call TRBD1 is taken from the table without a DNA check. TRBV21-1 is a documented pseudogene. The CDR3 consists of 14 residues.

A remark on this clone: Other DNA variants within this sample encode the same CDR3. The rearrangement joins TRBV7-2 to TRBJ2-2; 8 nucleotides align to TRBD1. Trimming took 4 bases from V and 5 from J; bases not matched to a gene: 3. This CDR3 has 14 amino acids. Germline V gives CDR1 SGHTA, CDR2 FQGNSA. CDR3 amino acids: CASSYRTGTGELFF. For the CDR3, the DNA is TGTGCCAGCAGCTACCGGACAGGGACCGGGGAGCTGTTTTTT.

This clone was found once. This chain connects TRBV29-1 to TRBJ1-2, with 7 positions matching TRBD1. The length of the CDR3 is 13 residues. Germline V lookup: CDR1 SQVTM, CDR2 ANQGSEA. V dropped 7 bases and J dropped 3; count of bases not matched to a gene: 8. The CDR3 nucleotides are TGCAGCGCCGAAGGGGGCGCGGACTATGGCTACACCTTC. Its translation: CSAEGGADYGYTF. The whole variable domain, filled in from reference TRBV29-1 and TRBJ1-2, reads SAVISQKPSRDICQRGTSLTIQCQVDSQVTMMFWYRQQPGQSLTLIATANQGSEATYESGFVIDKFPISRPNLTFSTLTVSNMSPEDSSIYLCSAEGGADYGYTFGSGTRLTVV.

The rearrangement links TRBV5-1 to TRBJ1-2; 7 bases match TRBD1. The CDR3 sequence is 15 residues long. The J segment lost 3 bases and the V segment lost 5 bases, leaving 10 bases of the junction unmatched. Germline values: CDR1 SGHRS, CDR2 YFSETQ. CDR3 amino acids: CASSSGQPPDYGYTF. CDR3 bases: TGCGCCAGCAGTTCGGGACAGCCACCGGACTATGGCTACACCTTC.

CDR3 DNA sequence: TGTGCCAGCTCACCACCGGGATCGGGAGTCAATCAAGAGACCCAGTACTTC. This sequence encodes CASSPPGSGVNQETQYF. The chain uses TRBV18 and TRBJ2-5, with a tentative D call TRBD2 (6 bases). Germline CDR1 KGHSH, CDR2 LQKENI. The ends were cut back, 0 bases at V and 2 bases at J, with 16 bases in the middle. The CDR3 has 17 residues.

V usage is TRBV24-1 and J usage is TRBJ1-2; D is ambiguous. Germline assignment: CDR1 KGHDR and CDR2 SFDVKD. The CDR3 covers 15 residues. The V end lost 2 bases, the J end lost 0 bases, and 9 bases lay between the germline ends. CDR3 protein: CATSDSVDSNYGYTF. The CDR3 nucleotides are TGTGCCACCAGTGATTCCGTCGACTCTAACTATGGCTACACCTTC.

V is TRBV12-3 or TRBV12-4 and J is TRBJ1-2, with 7 bases that match TRBD1. This CDR3 has 13 amino acids. Trimming at V came to 6 bases and at J to 8 bases, leaving 9 bases not matched to a gene. CDR3 coding DNA: TGTGCCAGCAGATACAGGGGCTCTGGAGGCTACACCTTC. Translating it yields CASRYRGSGGYTF.

The chain carries TRBV6-5 and TRBJ1-4; possibly TRBD1 for D (5 bases). Per germline, CDR1 MNHEY and CDR2 SVGAGI. This CDR3 comprises 15 residues. V was cut by 0 bases and J by 2 bases, with 7 bases left in between. The CDR3 loop is CASSYSSGTNEKLFF. The CDR3 nucleotides are TGTGCCAGCAGTTACTCATCAGGGACTAATGAAAAACTGTTTTTT.

The J gene is TRBJ2-3, the V gene TRBV4-1; a weak D match, TRBD2 (6 bases). Germline CDR1 reads MGHRA; CDR2 reads YSYEKL. Trimming left V 5 bases short and J 9 bases short, with 15 bases between. The CDR3 is 13 residues long. The CDR3 is CASSVVSGETQYF. CDR3 nucleotide sequence: TGCGCCAGCAGCGTCGTCTCGGGGGAGACGCAGTATTTT.

This clone was counted only a few times. In DNA, the CDR3 is TGTGCCAGCAGCCAAGATGCGGTTTCGGGGGGCCTCAACACCGGGGAGCTGTTTTTT. It translates to CASSQDAVSGGLNTGELFF. This rearrangement joins TRBV4-2 to TRBJ2-2; TRBD2 might be the D (7 bases). Trimming took 0 bases from V and 2 from J, leaving 19 bases between them. Germline V gene sequence: CDR1 LGHNA, CDR2 YNFKEQ. The length of the CDR3 is 19 residues.

The chain employs TRBV6-1 and TRBJ1-5; possible D gene TRBD1, 5 bases. The germline gives CDR1 MNHNS, CDR2 SASEGT. Trimming shortened V by 0 bases and J by 1 base, and 10 bases separated the two germline ends. CDR3 size: 16 residues. The CDR3 is CASSEAGRGSNQPQHF. Here the CDR3 DNA reads TGTGCCAGCAGTGAAGCGGGGCGTGGCAGCAATCAGCCCCAGCATTTT.

V and J are TRBV28 and TRBJ2-7; 9 bases fit TRBD2. The CDR3 contains 15 residues. In germline, CDR1 is MDHEN, CDR2 SYDVKM. Trimming took 5 bases from V and 0 from J; bases not matched to a gene: 5. The CDR3 region is CASSGRLAVSYEQYF. CDR3 nucleotides: TGTGCCAGCAGTGGCCGACTAGCGGTCTCCTACGAGCAGTACTTC.

This clone showed up just a few times. J is TRBJ1-1 and V is TRBV6-5, with a possible D match to TRBD1 (5 bases). The CDR3 has 12 amino acids. V was cut by 6 bases and J by 7 bases, with 12 bases left in between. Germline lookup yields CDR1 MNHEY and CDR2 SVGAGI. CDR3 DNA sequence: TGTGCCAGCAGCTCTGGGGGGGATGAAGCTTTCTTT. Its translation is CASSSGGDEAFF.

The genes are TRBV25-1 and TRBJ1-1; perhaps TRBD1 as D (5 bases). The CDR3 extends over 12 amino acids. V gave up 3 bases and J gave up 11 bases, with 13 bases separating them. Germline V lookup: CDR1 MGHDK, CDR2 SYGVNS. This CDR3 reads CASSDRGGTAFF. CDR3 sequence (DNA): TGTGCCAGCAGTGATCGGGGGGGAACGGCTTTCTTT.

The chain employs TRBV11-2 and TRBJ2-5, with D possibly TRBD1 on 5 matching bases. This CDR3 has 15 residues. Germline-derived CDR1 and CDR2 are SGHAT and FQNNGV. Between the trimmed V and J ends, which lost 1 base and 2 bases, there was a span of 11 bases. CDR3 bases: TGTGCCAGCAGCTTAGTATTCCCAGGGCAAGAGACCCAGTACTTC. This encodes CASSLVFPGQETQYF.

This chain joins TRBV19 and TRBJ1-5; D may be TRBD1 (5 bases). There are 12 residues in the CDR3. Germline assignment: CDR1 LNHDA and CDR2 SQIVND (reference sequence). Trimming removed 6 bases at V and 4 bases at J, with 7 bases between. CDR3 loop: CASREGNQPQHF. The CDR3 region has the DNA TGTGCCAGTAGGGAGGGGAATCAGCCCCAGCATTTT.

Details on this clone: The junction departs from germline at one end; a sequencing error may be responsible. This chain uses TRBV6-5 with TRBJ2-1, with TRBD1 identical over 7 bases. This CDR3 spans 13 amino acids. CDR1 and CDR2 (germline): MNHEY, SVGAGI. The CDR3 here is CASSYSTYRGEIF. The CDR3 bases are TGTGCCAGCAGTTACTCGACTTACAGGGGTGAAATCTTC.

The chain has TRBV3-1 (or the pseudogene TRBV3-2) and TRBJ1-6, with a weak D call TRBD1 (5 bases). Deletions cut 2 bases from V and 9 bases from J, with 11 bases between. This CDR3 has 14 residues. Germline CDR1 reads LGHDT; CDR2 reads YNNKEL (reference sequence). The CDR3 DNA reads TGTGCCAGCAGCCAATCTGGGGGGGGTTCACCCCTCCACTTT. Protein: CASSQSGGGSPLHF.

The chain recombines TRBV7-2 with TRBJ2-2, with 13 bases lining up with TRBD2. This CDR3 has 19 residues. CDR1 is SGHTA, CDR2 FQGNSA, per germline. V was clipped by 8 bases and J by 3 bases; unmatched bases: 15. In DNA, the CDR3 is TGTGCCAGCGCCCACGGCCCCCTACTAGCGGGGGGGCACACCGGGGAGCTGTTTTTT. It specifies CASAHGPLLAGGHTGELFF.

The rearrangement joins TRBV11-2 to TRBJ1-2; 9 nucleotides agree with TRBD1. CDR1 and CDR2 (germline): SGHAT, FQNNGV. The CDR3 runs 16 residues. Trimming took 5 bases from V and 7 from J; bases not matched to a gene: 14. The CDR3 here is CASSPGQGLILSGYTF. The DNA for the CDR3 is TGTGCCAGCAGCCCGGGACAGGGTTTAATACTGAGTGGCTACACCTTC.

V and J are TRBV14 and TRBJ2-1; 7 bases fit TRBD1. V trimming: 3 bases; J trimming: 5 bases; junction bases outside the gene matches: 4. The CDR3 is made up of 14 amino acids. CDR1 is SGHDN and CDR2 is FVKESK in the germline V gene. The DNA of the CDR3 is TGTGCCAGCAGCCAGAGTGGACAGGACAATGAGCAGTTCTTC. As protein: CASSQSGQDNEQFF.